This record concerns one TCR beta chain sequence. The data originate from a study of blood T cell repertoires in COVID-19. Produced via immunoSEQ multiplex PCR; TCRdb's table is partial and in-frame only. The sample carries approximately 230,000 clones, around nine tenths recorded once. The receptor was derived from a woman younger than 30 who had recovered from COVID-19. The sample was PBMCs or T cells enriched from blood (not recorded which).

For the CDR3, the DNA is TGTGCCATCAGTGAGTCGATGGCGACTAGCACTGTCTACAATGAGCAGTTCTTC. Translating it yields CAISESMATSTVYNEQFF. The chain employs TRBV10-3 and TRBJ2-1; 7 positions match TRBD2. Trimming removed 0 bases from V and 3 bases from J; junction bases left unmatched: 11. This CDR3 is built from 18 residues. Germline V lookup: CDR1 ENHRY, CDR2 SYGVKD.